These T cell receptor beta chains were read from a single sample in a study of lymphopenia after photon versus proton radiotherapy. Method: immunoSEQ multiplex PCR; TCRdb's copy keeps in-frame clones and lacks some. Of 89,000 or so clones detected, 83% appear once; the ten largest clones hold approximately 1.4%. The sample here was peripheral blood, taken from a patient treated with proton-based radiotherapy. The receptors were sampled from a man in his fifties or sixties with pancreatic cancer. Each CDR3 is given with its conserved first and last residue. Size values are once, few and many counts, or a class for expanded clones, and some rows have none.

j_gene: TRBJ1-2; v_gene: TRBV6-1; abundance: many; CDR3aa: CASSFAQAGGYTF
j_gene: TRBJ2-6; v_gene: TRBV7-6; abundance: .; CDR3aa: CASSLGLRKNSGANVLTF
j_gene: TRBJ2-1; v_gene: TRBV28; abundance: .; CDR3aa: CASSPWTSGRALEQFF
j_gene: TRBJ2-5; v_gene: TRBV5-4; abundance: .; CDR3aa: CASSSSGREETQYF
j_gene: TRBJ1-4; v_gene: TRBV28; abundance: .; CDR3aa: CATKPLRREKLFF
j_gene: TRBJ2-1; v_gene: TRBV19; abundance: .; CDR3aa: CASSTPLGASYNEQFF
j_gene: TRBJ2-1; v_gene: TRBV7-9; abundance: .; CDR3aa: CASDGGRLGNEQFF
j_gene: TRBJ1-2; v_gene: TRBV15; abundance: .; CDR3aa: CATSRDPGRPGALYTF
j_gene: TRBJ1-1; v_gene: TRBV4-1; abundance: few; CDR3aa: CATAYAQGARTEAFF
j_gene: TRBJ1-1; v_gene: TRBV6-5; abundance: .; CDR3aa: CASSYSLGAGNTEAFF
j_gene: TRBJ2-2; v_gene: TRBV19; abundance: .; CDR3aa: CATRDSNTGELFF
j_gene: TRBJ2-1; v_gene: TRBV10-2; abundance: .; CDR3aa: CASSEDHSGSSYNEQFF
j_gene: TRBJ2-2; v_gene: TRBV10-1; abundance: .; CDR3aa: CASSGGTARTGELFF